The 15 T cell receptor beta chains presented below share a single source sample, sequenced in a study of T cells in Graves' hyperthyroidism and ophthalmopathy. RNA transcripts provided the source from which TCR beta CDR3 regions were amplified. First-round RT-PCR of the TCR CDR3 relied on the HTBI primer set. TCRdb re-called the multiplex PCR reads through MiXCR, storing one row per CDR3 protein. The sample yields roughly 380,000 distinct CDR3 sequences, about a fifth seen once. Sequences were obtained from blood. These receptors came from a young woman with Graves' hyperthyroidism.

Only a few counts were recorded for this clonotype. Here the CDR3 reads CASSVGGGGQPQHF. The CDR3 DNA reads TGTGCCAGCAGCGTAGGAGGGGGCGGACAGCCCCAGCATTTT. This rearrangement joins TRBV9 to TRBJ1-5, with 7 bases lining up with TRBD1. The J segment lost 7 bases and the V segment lost 0 bases, leaving 4 bases of the junction unmatched. Germline V gene sequence: CDR1 SGDLS, CDR2 YYNGEE. CDR3 length: 14 residues.

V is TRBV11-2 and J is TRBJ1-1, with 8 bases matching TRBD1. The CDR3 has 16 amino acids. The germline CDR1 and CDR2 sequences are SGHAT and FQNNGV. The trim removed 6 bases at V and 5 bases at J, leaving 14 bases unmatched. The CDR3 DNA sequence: TGTGCCAGCAGTTCAGGGGGCGGACGTGGCTGGACTGAAGCTTTCTTT. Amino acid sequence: CASSSGGGRGWTEAFF.

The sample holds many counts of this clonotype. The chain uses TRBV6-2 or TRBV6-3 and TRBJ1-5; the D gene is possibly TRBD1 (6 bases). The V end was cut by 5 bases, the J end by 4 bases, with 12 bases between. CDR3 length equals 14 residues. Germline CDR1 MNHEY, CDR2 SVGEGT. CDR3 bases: TGTGCCAGCAGTCTTACAGGGCTAAATCAGCCCCAGCATTTT. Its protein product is CASSLTGLNQPQHF.

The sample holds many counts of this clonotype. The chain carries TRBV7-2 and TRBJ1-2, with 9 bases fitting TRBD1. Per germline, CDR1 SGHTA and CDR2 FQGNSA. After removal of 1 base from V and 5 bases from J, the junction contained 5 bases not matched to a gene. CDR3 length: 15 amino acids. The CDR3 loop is CASSLVGTGRYGYTF. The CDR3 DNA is TGTGCCAGCAGCTTAGTTGGGACAGGGAGATATGGCTACACCTTC.

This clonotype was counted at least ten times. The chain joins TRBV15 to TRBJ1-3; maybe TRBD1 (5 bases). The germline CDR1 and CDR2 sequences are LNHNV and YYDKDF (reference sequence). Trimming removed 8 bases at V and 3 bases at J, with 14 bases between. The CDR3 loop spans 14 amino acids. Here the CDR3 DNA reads TGTGCCACCGGGCAGGGCCTCCGTGGAAACACCATATATTTT. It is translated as CATGQGLRGNTIYF.

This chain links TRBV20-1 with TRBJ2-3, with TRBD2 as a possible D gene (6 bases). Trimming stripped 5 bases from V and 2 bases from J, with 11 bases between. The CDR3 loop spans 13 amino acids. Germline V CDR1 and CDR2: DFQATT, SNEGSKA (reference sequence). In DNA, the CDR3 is TGCAGTGCTCCCTGGGACTTCACAGATACGCAGTATTTT. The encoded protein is CSAPWDFTDTQYF.

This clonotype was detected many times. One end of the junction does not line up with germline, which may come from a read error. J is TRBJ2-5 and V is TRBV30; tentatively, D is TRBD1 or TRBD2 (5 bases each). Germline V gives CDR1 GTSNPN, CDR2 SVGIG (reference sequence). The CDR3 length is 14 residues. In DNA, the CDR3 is TGTGCCTGGAGTCCCGGGACCACAAGAGATATAAAGCACTTC. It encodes CAWSPGTTRDIKHF.

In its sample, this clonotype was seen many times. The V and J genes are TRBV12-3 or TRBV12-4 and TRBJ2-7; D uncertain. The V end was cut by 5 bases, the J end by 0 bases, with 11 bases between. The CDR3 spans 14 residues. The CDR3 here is CASSLALSSYEQYF. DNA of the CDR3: TGTGCCAGCAGTCTTGCTTTGAGCTCCTACGAGCAGTACTTC.

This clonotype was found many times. The CDR3 DNA reads TGTGCCTGCTGCCGGGACATCCACGAGCAGTACTTC. It encodes CACCRDIHEQYF. The chain uses TRBV6-5 and TRBJ2-7; maybe TRBD1 (6 bases). Germline V gene data show CDR1 as MNHEY and CDR2 as SVGAGI. The ends were cut back, 11 bases at V and 5 bases at J, with 16 bases in the middle. There are 12 residues in the CDR3.

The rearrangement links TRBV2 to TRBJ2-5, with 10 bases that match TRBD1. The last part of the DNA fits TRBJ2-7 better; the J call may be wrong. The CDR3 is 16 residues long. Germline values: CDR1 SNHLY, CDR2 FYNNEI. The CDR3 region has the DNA TGTGCCAGCAGTGAACGCCCGGGACAGGGGTTCTACGAGCAGTACTTC. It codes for CASSERPGQGFYEQYF.

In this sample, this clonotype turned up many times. Here the CDR3 DNA reads TGTGCCAGCAGTTTAGAGGTGGGAGAAGAGACCCAGTACTTC. It specifies CASSLEVGEETQYF. This chain uses TRBV12-3 or TRBV12-4 with TRBJ2-5; tentatively, D is TRBD2 (5 bases). This CDR3 comprises 14 residues. V was clipped by 1 base and J by 3 bases, with 9 bases between them.

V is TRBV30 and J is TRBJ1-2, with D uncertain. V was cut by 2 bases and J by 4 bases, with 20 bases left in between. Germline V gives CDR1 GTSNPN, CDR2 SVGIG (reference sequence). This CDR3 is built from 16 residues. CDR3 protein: CAWSPNPAGWGYGYTF. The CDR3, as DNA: TGTGCCTGGAGTCCAAATCCAGCCGGGTGGGGCTATGGCTACACCTTC.

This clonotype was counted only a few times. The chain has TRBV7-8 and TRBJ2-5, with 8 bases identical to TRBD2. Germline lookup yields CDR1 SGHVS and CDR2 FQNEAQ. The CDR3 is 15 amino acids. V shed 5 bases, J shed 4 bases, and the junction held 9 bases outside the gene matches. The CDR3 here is CASSLGGATRETQYF. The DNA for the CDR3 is TGTGCCAGCAGCCTCGGGGGGGCCACCCGAGAGACCCAGTACTTC.

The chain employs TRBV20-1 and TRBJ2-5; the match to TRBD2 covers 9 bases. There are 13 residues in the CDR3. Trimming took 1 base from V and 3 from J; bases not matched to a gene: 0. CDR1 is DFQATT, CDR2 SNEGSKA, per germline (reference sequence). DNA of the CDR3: TGCAGTGCTAGAGCTAGCGGGGAAGAGACCCAGTACTTC. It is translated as CSARASGEETQYF.

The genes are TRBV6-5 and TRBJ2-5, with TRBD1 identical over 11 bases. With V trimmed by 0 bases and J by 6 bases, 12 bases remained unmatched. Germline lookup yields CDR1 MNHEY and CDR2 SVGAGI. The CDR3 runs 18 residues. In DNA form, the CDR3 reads TGTGCCAGCAGTTACTCGAGTGGACAGGGGGCCTCCGGCCAGACCCAGTACTTC. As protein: CASSYSSGQGASGQTQYF.